What follows are 3 T cell receptor beta chains derived from one specimen sequenced in a study of T cells after yellow fever vaccination. TCRdb re-analysed the 5' RACE reads in MiXCR, keeping a single row per CDR3 protein. The sample contains about 310,000 distinct CDR3 sequences, approximately 3.9% of which appear only once. The sample consisted of PBMCs, taken on the day of the yellow fever booster vaccination. All receptors derive from a man younger than 30 who received the YFV17D yellow fever vaccine.

DNA for the CDR3: TGTGCTAGTGGTTTGCGAGGGAATGAGCAGTTCTTC. Amino acids: CASGLRGNEQFF. The chain joins TRBV12-5 to TRBJ2-1; a possible D gene is TRBD2 (5 bases). The CDR3 totals 12 residues. Germline CDR1 reads LGHNT; CDR2 reads FRNRAP. V dropped 2 bases and J dropped 7 bases, with 6 bases sitting between them.

This clonotype appeared a few times. The chain uses TRBV20-1 and TRBJ1-1, with D possibly being TRBD1 (6 bases). Germline CDR1 reads DFQATT; CDR2 reads SNEGSKA (reference sequence). V lost 6 bases and J 1 base, leaving 21 bases between the germline ends. This CDR3 is 16 amino acids long. DNA of the CDR3: TGCAGTGCAGAGTCCACCGAGACAGGAGCGAACACTGAAGCTTTCTTT. Translation: CSAESTETGANTEAFF.

At least ten counts were recorded for this clonotype. The chain employs TRBV10-2 and TRBJ2-3; possibly TRBD1 for D (6 bases). V dropped 9 bases and J dropped 4 bases, with 17 bases sitting between them. This CDR3 comprises 14 residues. The V gene's germline CDR1 is WSHSY and CDR2 SAAADI. CDR3 protein: CASQIQGTPDTQYF. CDR3 nucleotide sequence: TGCGCCAGTCAGATCCAGGGGACGCCAGATACGCAGTATTTT.